This T cell receptor beta chain is drawn from a study of T cells in Graves' hyperthyroidism and ophthalmopathy. For the study at large: Pretreatment peripheral blood was obtained at initial diagnosis.

Recently diagnosed hyperthyroidism of less than 2 months' duration affected patients aged 18 to 65. On the basis of clinical symptoms, serum thyroxine and TRAb, thyroid ultrasound and orbital computed tomography, diagnoses were made. Study-level points and caveats: Ophthalmopathy was distinguished from stable hyperthyroidism by 13 V-J signatures.

CDR1 and CDR2 from the germline V gene are LGHNA and YSLEER. Trimming stripped 0 bases from V and 6 bases from J, with 16 bases between. The CDR3 spans 16 residues. This clonotype was recorded many times. Its antigen is unidentified. RNA transcripts were the template for amplifying TCR beta CDR3 regions. TCR CDR3 underwent first-round RT-PCR with the HTBI primer set. TCRdb re-analysed the multiplex PCR reads in MiXCR, keeping a single row per CDR3 protein. The repertoire holds roughly 570,000 distinct CDR3 sequences, with roughly 14% as singletons. This TCR derives from a woman between 25 and 40 years old with Graves' hyperthyroidism. The sample consisted of blood. The V gene is TRBV4-3, the J gene TRBJ2-3; TRBD2 is a possible D gene (6 bases). The CDR3 spells CASSQDRRARTDTQYF. CDR3 DNA sequence: TGCGCCAGCAGCCAAGATCGGAGGGCCCGGACGGATACGCAGTATTTT.